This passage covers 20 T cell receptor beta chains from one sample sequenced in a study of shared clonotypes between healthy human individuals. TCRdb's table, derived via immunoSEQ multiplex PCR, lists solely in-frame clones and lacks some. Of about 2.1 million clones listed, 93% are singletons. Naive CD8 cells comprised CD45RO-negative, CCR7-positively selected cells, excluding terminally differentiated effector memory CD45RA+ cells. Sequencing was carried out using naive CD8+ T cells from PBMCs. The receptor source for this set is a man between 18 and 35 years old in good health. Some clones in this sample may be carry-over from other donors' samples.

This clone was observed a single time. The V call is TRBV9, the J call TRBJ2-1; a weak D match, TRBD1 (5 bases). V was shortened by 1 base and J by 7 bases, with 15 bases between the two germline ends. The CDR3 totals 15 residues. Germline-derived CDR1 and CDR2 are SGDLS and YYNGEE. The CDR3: CASSVSRGGWNEQFF. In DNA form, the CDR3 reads TGTGCCAGCAGCGTATCAAGGGGCGGTTGGAATGAGCAGTTCTTC.

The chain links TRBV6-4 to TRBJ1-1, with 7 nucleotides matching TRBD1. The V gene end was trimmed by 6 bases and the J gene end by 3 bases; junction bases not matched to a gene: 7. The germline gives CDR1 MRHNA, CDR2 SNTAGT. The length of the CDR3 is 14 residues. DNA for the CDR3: TGTGCCAGCAGAAGCCGACAGGGACACACTGAAGCTTTCTTT. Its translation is CASRSRQGHTEAFF.

The CDR3 region has the DNA TGCAGCGCGCCCTCTGTCAGGGGGCAAGAGACCCAGTACTTC. It codes for CSAPSVRGQETQYF. The V and J genes are TRBV29-1 and TRBJ2-5, with 7 bases aligning to TRBD1. Germline trimming cut 7 bases from V and 2 bases from J; bases unmatched to any gene: 10. This CDR3 region has 14 residues. The V gene's germline CDR1 is SQVTM and CDR2 ANQGSEA.

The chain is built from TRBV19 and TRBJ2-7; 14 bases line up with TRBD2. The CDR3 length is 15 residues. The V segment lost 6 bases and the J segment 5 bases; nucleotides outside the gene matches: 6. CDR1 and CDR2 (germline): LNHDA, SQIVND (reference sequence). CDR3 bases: TGTGCCAGTAGCCCGGGACTAGCGGGAGTGCACGAGCAGTACTTC. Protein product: CASSPGLAGVHEQYF.

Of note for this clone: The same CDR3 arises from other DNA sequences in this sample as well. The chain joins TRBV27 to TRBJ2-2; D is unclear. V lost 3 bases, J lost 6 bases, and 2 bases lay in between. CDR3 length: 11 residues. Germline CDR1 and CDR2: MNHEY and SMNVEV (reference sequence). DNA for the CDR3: TGTGCCAGCAGTTTCTCCGGGGAGCTGTTTTTT. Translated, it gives CASSFSGELFF.

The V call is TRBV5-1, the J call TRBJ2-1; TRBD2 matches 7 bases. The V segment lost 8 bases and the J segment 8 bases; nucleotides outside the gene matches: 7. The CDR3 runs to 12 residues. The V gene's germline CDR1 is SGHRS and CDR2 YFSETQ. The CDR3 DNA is TGCGCCAGTTGGACTAGAGGAGATGAGCAGTTCTTC. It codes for CASWTRGDEQFF.

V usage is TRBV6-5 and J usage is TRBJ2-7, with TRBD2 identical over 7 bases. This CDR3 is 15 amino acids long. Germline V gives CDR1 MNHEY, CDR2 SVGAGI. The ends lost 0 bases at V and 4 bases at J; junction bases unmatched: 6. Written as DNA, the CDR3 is TGTGCCAGCAGTTACTCGACTAGCCTGCAGTACGAGCAGTACTTC. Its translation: CASSYSTSLQYEQYF.

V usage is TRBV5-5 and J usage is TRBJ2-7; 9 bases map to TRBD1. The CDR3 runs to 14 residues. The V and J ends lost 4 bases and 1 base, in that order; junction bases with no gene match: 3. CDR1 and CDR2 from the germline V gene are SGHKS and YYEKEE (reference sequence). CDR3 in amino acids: CASSRDRESYEQYF. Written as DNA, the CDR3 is TGTGCCAGCAGCCGGGACAGGGAGTCCTACGAGCAGTACTTC.

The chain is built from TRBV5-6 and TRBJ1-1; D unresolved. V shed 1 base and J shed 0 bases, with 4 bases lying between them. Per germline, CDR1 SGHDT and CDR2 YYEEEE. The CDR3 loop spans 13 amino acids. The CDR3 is CASSLWVNTEAFF. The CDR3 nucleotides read TGTGCCAGCAGCTTGTGGGTGAACACTGAAGCTTTCTTT.

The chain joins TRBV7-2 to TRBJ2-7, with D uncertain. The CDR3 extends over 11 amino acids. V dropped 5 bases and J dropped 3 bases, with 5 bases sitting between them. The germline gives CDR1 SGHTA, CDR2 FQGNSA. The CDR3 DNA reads TGTGCCAGCAGCATCAACTACGAGCAGTACTTC. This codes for CASSINYEQYF.

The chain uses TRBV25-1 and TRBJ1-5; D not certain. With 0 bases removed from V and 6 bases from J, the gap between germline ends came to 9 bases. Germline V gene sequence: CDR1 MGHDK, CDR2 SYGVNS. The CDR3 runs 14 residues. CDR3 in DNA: TGTGCCAGCAGTGAATACGAGGCAAGTCAGCCCCAGCATTTT. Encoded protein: CASSEYEASQPQHF.

The DNA of the CDR3 is TGTGCCAGCAGCTTGGGTGCAGAAGGAACTAATGAAAAACTGTTTTTT. It is translated as CASSLGAEGTNEKLFF. The rearrangement links TRBV5-5 to TRBJ1-4; no clear D gene. Germline V CDR1 and CDR2: SGHKS, YYEKEE (reference sequence). V was clipped by 0 bases and J by 1 base, with 10 bases between them. There are 16 residues in the CDR3.

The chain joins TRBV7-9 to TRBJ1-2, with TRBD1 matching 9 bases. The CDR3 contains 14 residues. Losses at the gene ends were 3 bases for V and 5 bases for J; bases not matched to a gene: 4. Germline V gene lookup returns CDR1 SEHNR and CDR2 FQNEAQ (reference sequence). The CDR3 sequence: CASSFIGQGYGYTF. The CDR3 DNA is TGTGCCAGCAGCTTTATTGGACAGGGGTATGGCTACACCTTC.

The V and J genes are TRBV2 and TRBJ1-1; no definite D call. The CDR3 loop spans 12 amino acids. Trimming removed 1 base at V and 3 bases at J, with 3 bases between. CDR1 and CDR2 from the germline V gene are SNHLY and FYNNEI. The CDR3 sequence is CASSEVDTEAFF. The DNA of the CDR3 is TGTGCCAGCAGTGAAGTAGACACTGAAGCTTTCTTT.

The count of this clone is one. The CDR3 DNA is TGTGCCAGCAGCTTAGATATTGGTCACACTGAAGCTTTCTTT. Translated, it gives CASSLDIGHTEAFF. The chain joins TRBV7-9 to TRBJ1-1; the D is unclear. There are 14 residues in the CDR3. V lost 1 base, J lost 3 bases, and 9 bases lay in between. From germline, CDR1 is SEHNR and CDR2 FQNEAQ (reference sequence).

The CDR3 region is CASSFREGNPRLYEQYF. Written as DNA, the CDR3 is TGTGCCAGCAGTTTCCGGGAAGGGAACCCCCGACTCTACGAGCAGTACTTC. The chain has TRBV27 and TRBJ2-7; a possible D gene is TRBD2 (5 bases). The length of the CDR3 is 17 residues. Germline V gives CDR1 MNHEY, CDR2 SMNVEV (reference sequence). Trimming cost V 3 bases and J 3 bases, with 21 bases left between them.

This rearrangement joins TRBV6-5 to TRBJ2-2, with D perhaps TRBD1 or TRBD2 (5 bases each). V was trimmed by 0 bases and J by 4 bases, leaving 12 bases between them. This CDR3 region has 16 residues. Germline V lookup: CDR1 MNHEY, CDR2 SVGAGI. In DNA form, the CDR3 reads TGTGCCAGCAGTTACTCTGAGGGGATCGGCACCGGGGAGCTGTTTTTT. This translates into CASSYSEGIGTGELFF.

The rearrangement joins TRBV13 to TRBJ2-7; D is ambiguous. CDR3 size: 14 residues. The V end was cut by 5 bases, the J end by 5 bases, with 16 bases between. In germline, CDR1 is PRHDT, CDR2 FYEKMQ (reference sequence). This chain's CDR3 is CASSPKVVSHEQYF. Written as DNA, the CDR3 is TGTGCCAGCAGCCCCAAAGTAGTATCCCACGAGCAGTACTTC.

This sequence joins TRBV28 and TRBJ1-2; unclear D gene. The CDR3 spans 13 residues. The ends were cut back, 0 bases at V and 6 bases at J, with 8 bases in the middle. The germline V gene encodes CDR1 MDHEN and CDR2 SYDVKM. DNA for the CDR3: TGTGCCAGCAGTTTATGGCAGGTCAATGGCTACACCTTC. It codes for CASSLWQVNGYTF.

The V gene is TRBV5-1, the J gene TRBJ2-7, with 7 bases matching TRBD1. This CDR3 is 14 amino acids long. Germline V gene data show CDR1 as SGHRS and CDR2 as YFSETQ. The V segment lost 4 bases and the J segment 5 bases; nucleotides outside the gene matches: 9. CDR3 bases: TGCGCCAGCAGCCAACACAGGGGTTTGGACGAGCAGTACTTC. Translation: CASSQHRGLDEQYF.